Below, 9 T cell receptor beta chains from the same sample are listed, as sequenced in a study of T cell responses to AZD1222 COVID-19 vaccine. Data came from immunoSEQ multiplex PCR; TCRdb stores just in-frame clones and leaves some out. Found here are approximately 140,000 clones, roughly nine tenths of them singletons; the top ten hold under 4.5%. The sample consisted of peripheral blood, taken 28 days after the second AZD1222 dose. The receptors come from an adult who received the AZD1222 COVID-19 vaccine.

The rearrangement links TRBV4-3 to TRBJ2-5; TRBD2 matches at 9 bases. Germline V CDR1 and CDR2: LGHNA, YSLEER. The CDR3 loop spans 18 amino acids. J was trimmed by 5 bases and V by 0 bases; bases with no gene match: 13. In nucleotides, the CDR3 is TGCGCCAGCAGCCAAGATCTAGGGCGGGGGGGCCGGAAGGAGACCCAGTACTTC. Protein product: CASSQDLGRGGRKETQYF.

The rearrangement uses TRBV9 and TRBJ2-5; perhaps TRBD1 as D (5 bases). The CDR3 covers 15 residues. Trimming removed 0 bases at V and 5 bases at J, with 14 bases between. Germline loops: CDR1 SGDLS, CDR2 YYNGEE. The DNA of the CDR3 is TGTGCCAGCAGCGTAGGTAGTAGCAGACAGGAGACCCAGTACTTC. This translates into CASSVGSSRQETQYF.

The chain employs TRBV27 and TRBJ2-2; 8 nucleotides agree with TRBD1. Germline lookup yields CDR1 MNHEY and CDR2 SMNVEV (reference sequence). The CDR3 runs to 16 residues. The V gene end was trimmed by 5 bases and the J gene end by 3 bases; junction bases not matched to a gene: 8. CDR3 loop: CASSQDRGRHTGELFF. CDR3 bases: TGTGCCAGCAGTCAAGACAGGGGTCGACACACCGGGGAGCTGTTTTTT.

Only a few counts were recorded for this clone. The chain has TRBV29-1 and TRBJ2-7, with D perhaps matching TRBD1 (6 bases). Germline CDR1 is SQVTM and CDR2 is ANQGSEA. The CDR3 spans 14 residues. Deletions cut 1 base from V and 2 bases from J, with 12 bases between. The CDR3 spells CSVEGTEETYEQYF. The CDR3 nucleotides read TGCAGCGTTGAAGGGACAGAAGAAACCTACGAGCAGTACTTC.

The chain has TRBV7-8 and TRBJ1-3; D not resolved. Trimming removed 6 bases from V and 1 base from J, with 16 bases in between. Germline loops: CDR1 SGHVS, CDR2 FQNEAQ. The CDR3 contains 16 residues. The CDR3 spells CASSPTPATSGNTIYF. CDR3 coding DNA: TGTGCCAGCAGTCCTACCCCGGCTACTTCTGGAAACACCATATATTTT.

The V call is TRBV6-2 or TRBV6-3, the J call TRBJ1-1, with TRBD1 identical over 10 bases. The CDR3 loop spans 12 amino acids. Germline values: CDR1 MNHEY, CDR2 SVGEGT. V dropped 5 bases and J dropped 10; count of bases not matched to a gene: 4. CDR3 in amino acids: CASSTGQGRAFF. Written as DNA, the CDR3 is TGTGCCAGCAGTACGGGACAGGGGCGAGCTTTCTTT.

This rearrangement joins TRBV27 to TRBJ1-2, with TRBD1 identical over 8 bases. The CDR3 runs to 16 residues. Germline-derived CDR1 and CDR2 are MNHEY and SMNVEV (reference sequence). V lost 2 bases to trimming and J lost 8 bases; unmatched junction nucleotides: 13. This CDR3 is CASSLAGRTGWRGYTF. CDR3 in DNA: TGTGCCAGCAGTTTAGCAGGTCGGACAGGGTGGAGAGGCTACACCTTC.

The gene calls are TRBV5-1 and TRBJ2-7, with 7 bases matching TRBD2. The ends lost 7 bases at V and 3 bases at J; junction bases unmatched: 7. The CDR3 length is 13 residues. Germline V gives CDR1 SGHRS, CDR2 YFSETQ. CDR3 DNA: TGCGCCAGCGGGGGGGGTCTCAACTACGAGCAGTACTTC. Protein sequence: CASGGGLNYEQYF.

CDR3 DNA: TGTGCCAGCAGCCAAGAGGGTCCAGGGGGCGACACCGGGGAGCTGTTTTTT. It yields the protein CASSQEGPGGDTGELFF. J is TRBJ2-2 and V is TRBV4-2, with 8 bases lining up with TRBD1. V trimming: 0 bases; J trimming: 3 bases; junction bases outside the gene matches: 6. CDR1 and CDR2 (germline): LGHNA, YNFKEQ. The CDR3 length is 17 residues.